These 16 T cell receptor beta chains share one sample of origin, sequenced in a study of T cell changes during pregnancy in multiple sclerosis. The repertoire was sequenced with immunoSEQ multiplex PCR; TCRdb's copy has only in-frame clones and lacks some. The table includes around 99,000 clones, less than 95% detected once. This sample comprised peripheral blood, obtained in the third trimester of pregnancy. These receptors were collected from a female donor in good health, enrolled as a control in a pregnancy study.

The sample holds one count of this clone. V gene TRBV13 combines with J gene TRBJ1-2; D is uncertain. Germline assignment: CDR1 PRHDT and CDR2 FYEKMQ (reference sequence). CDR3 length: 15 amino acids. V lost 2 bases to trimming and J lost 7 bases, with 17 bases between them. CDR3: CASSLLSGFRSGYTF. The CDR3 nucleotides are TGTGCCAGCAGCTTACTGTCGGGTTTTAGGTCTGGCTACACCTTC.

This clone was picked up one time. The genes are TRBV4-3 and TRBJ2-7; TRBD2 aligns across 12 bases. Looked up from germline, CDR1 is LGHNA and CDR2 is YSLEER. V was pared by 6 bases and J by 9 bases, with 15 bases of the junction left unmatched. The length of the CDR3 is 16 residues. The CDR3 DNA sequence: TGCGCCAGCAGTCCTCGACTAGCGGGGGATTTGTTGGGGCAGTACTTC. It yields the protein CASSPRLAGDLLGQYF.

The genes are TRBV29-1 and TRBJ1-1; D gene unclear. There are 15 residues in the CDR3. The V end lost 0 bases, the J end lost 0 bases, and 11 bases lay between the germline ends. Germline CDR1 SQVTM, CDR2 ANQGSEA. CDR3 sequence: CSVEDFRILNTEAFF. The CDR3, as DNA: TGCAGCGTTGAAGATTTCAGAATATTGAACACTGAAGCTTTCTTT.

This chain joins TRBV7-6 and TRBJ1-2; D perhaps matches TRBD1 (6 bases). CDR3 length equals 15 residues. Germline V gives CDR1 SGHVS, CDR2 FNYEAQ. Trimming cost V 4 bases and J 4 bases, with 16 bases left between them. CDR3 sequence (DNA): TGTGCCAGCAGCTCCCTACTGACAGGAGGCTATGGCTACACCTTC. Translation gives CASSSLLTGGYGYTF.

The J gene is TRBJ2-1, the V gene TRBV11-3; 7 bases line up with TRBD2. CDR1 SGHNT and CDR2 YENEEA come from the germline V gene. The trim removed 3 bases at V and 2 bases at J, leaving 4 bases unmatched. This CDR3 spans 15 amino acids. The CDR3: CASSFGGGAYNEQFF. Here the CDR3 DNA reads TGTGCCAGCAGCTTCGGCGGGGGAGCCTACAATGAGCAGTTCTTC.

V usage is TRBV5-1 and J usage is TRBJ2-7, with D possibly being TRBD2 (6 bases). The V gene lost 4 bases and the J gene lost 2 bases, with 13 bases spanning the gap. This CDR3 is 14 amino acids long. Per the germline V gene, CDR1 is SGHRS and CDR2 is YFSETQ. The chain's CDR3 is CASSPEGRTYEQYF. The DNA of the CDR3 is TGCGCCAGCAGCCCGGAGGGCAGAACCTACGAGCAGTACTTC.

V and J are TRBV7-2 and TRBJ2-7; 7 nucleotides match TRBD1. Germline loops: CDR1 SGHTA, CDR2 FQGNSA. CDR3 length equals 15 residues. With V trimmed by 2 bases and J by 6 bases, 10 bases remained unmatched. CDR3 sequence: CASSLTVTGVGEQYF. CDR3 DNA sequence: TGTGCCAGCAGCTTAACGGTCACAGGGGTGGGCGAGCAGTACTTC.

The rearrangement uses TRBV27 and TRBJ2-1; TRBD2 aligns across 13 bases. Per the germline V gene, CDR1 is MNHEY and CDR2 is SMNVEV (reference sequence). The length of the CDR3 is 17 residues. V was pared by 3 bases and J by 6 bases, with 8 bases of the junction left unmatched. This CDR3 reads CASSFFRTSGRANEQFF. The CDR3 region has the DNA TGTGCCAGCAGTTTCTTCCGCACTAGCGGGAGGGCCAATGAGCAGTTCTTC.

This clone was recorded once. The chain joins TRBV6-1 to TRBJ2-7, with 7 bases fitting TRBD1. CDR3 size: 14 residues. Germline CDR1 reads MNHNS; CDR2 reads SASEGT. Trimming at V came to 4 bases and at J to 0 bases, leaving 3 bases not matched to a gene. This CDR3 is CASSGTGSSYEQYF. As DNA, the CDR3 is TGTGCCAGCAGTGGGACAGGCAGCTCCTACGAGCAGTACTTC.

The V call is TRBV11-3, the J call TRBJ2-5; possibly TRBD1 for D (5 bases). V lost 1 base and J lost 3, with 6 bases in between. This CDR3 contains 13 residues. CDR1 and CDR2 from the germline V gene are SGHNT and YENEEA. CDR3 sequence: CASSLGREETQYF. As DNA, the CDR3 is TGTGCCAGCAGCTTAGGCAGGGAAGAGACCCAGTACTTC.

This chain uses TRBV4-1 with TRBJ1-2; D might be TRBD1 (5 bases). Trimming stripped 4 bases from V and 5 bases from J, with 14 bases between. The CDR3 extends over 14 amino acids. Germline V gene data show CDR1 as MGHRA and CDR2 as YSYEKL. The CDR3 spells CASSPKTGGYGYTF. The CDR3 bases are TGCGCCAGCAGCCCAAAGACCGGGGGGTATGGCTACACCTTC.

The sample holds a few counts of this clone. The chain links TRBV7-2 to TRBJ2-1; 11 positions match TRBD1. The germline CDR1 and CDR2 sequences are SGHTA and FQGNSA. The CDR3 contains 16 residues. J was trimmed by 2 bases and V by 0 bases; bases with no gene match: 0. In nucleotides, the CDR3 is TGTGCCAGCAGCTTAGCGGGACAGGGGGCCTACAATGAGCAGTTCTTC. It encodes CASSLAGQGAYNEQFF.

The chain recombines TRBV19 with TRBJ2-1, with 7 bases lining up with TRBD2. Germline V gene lookup returns CDR1 LNHDA and CDR2 SQIVND (reference sequence). There are 15 residues in the CDR3. V shed 3 bases, J shed 2 bases, and the junction held 4 bases outside the gene matches. The CDR3 bases are TGTGCCAGTAGTATTGATCGGGGGGCCTACAATGAGCAGTTCTTC. This encodes CASSIDRGAYNEQFF.

The V call is TRBV10-3, the J call TRBJ1-2, with D possibly matching TRBD1 (5 bases). Germline assignment: CDR1 ENHRY and CDR2 SYGVKD. V dropped 5 bases and J dropped 1 base, with 11 bases sitting between them. The CDR3 covers 14 residues. The CDR3: CAISQGSLNYGYTF. The DNA of the CDR3 is TGTGCCATCAGTCAGGGCTCACTTAACTATGGCTACACCTTC.

The chain couples TRBV28 to TRBJ1-2; 9 bases match TRBD1. The CDR3 runs to 14 residues. Per germline, CDR1 MDHEN and CDR2 SYDVKM. V lost 5 bases, J lost 6 bases, and 7 bases stayed unmatched. The chain's CDR3 is CASSGGQGIDGYTF. In nucleotides, the CDR3 is TGTGCCAGCAGTGGCGGACAGGGGATAGATGGCTACACCTTC.

This chain uses TRBV9 with TRBJ1-1; the D is unclear. The V and J ends lost 4 bases and 3 bases respectively, with 13 bases between them. This CDR3 comprises 14 residues. Looked up from germline, CDR1 is SGDLS and CDR2 is YYNGEE. The CDR3 reads CASSLRYADTEAFF. Written as DNA, the CDR3 is TGTGCCAGCAGCCTCCGATATGCGGACACTGAAGCTTTCTTT.